The 18 T cell receptor beta chains given below trace back to one sample, sequenced in a study of blood T cells in healthy people across ages. Sample-barcoded 5' priming and a J-beta primer mix drove a second PCR of about 6 to 12 cycles. TCRdb re-called the 5' RACE reads with MiXCR, one entry per CDR3 protein. This sample carries 1.5 million to 2 million distinct CDR3 sequences, around 35% of them seen once, and the ten largest clones take around 10%. Sequenced: blood. The receptors shown here come from a woman between 25 and 40 years old in good health.

This chain links TRBV5-1 with TRBJ1-6, with D possibly being TRBD1 (5 bases). Germline assignment: CDR1 SGHRS and CDR2 YFSETQ. The V end was cut by 3 bases, the J end by 10 bases, with 14 bases between. This CDR3 spans 14 amino acids. CDR3 sequence reads: CASSWGSAGSPLHF. CDR3 sequence (DNA): TGCGCCAGCAGCTGGGGTTCGGCAGGGTCACCCCTCCACTTT.

The CDR3 reads CASSVEGLAGRYEQYF. The CDR3 nucleotides read TGTGCCAGCAGCGTAGAGGGACTAGCGGGACGATACGAGCAGTACTTC. The chain recombines TRBV9 with TRBJ2-5; TRBD2 matches at 13 bases. The J call could be wrong; TRBJ2-7 is a better fit for the DNA end. CDR3 size: 16 residues. Germline CDR1 SGDLS, CDR2 YYNGEE.

The J gene is TRBJ2-7, the V gene TRBV5-1; no firm D call. V was cut by 0 bases and J by 5 bases, with 9 bases left in between. The length of the CDR3 is 13 residues. Germline V CDR1 and CDR2: SGHRS, YFSETQ. The CDR3 sequence is CASSLGLQNEQYF. CDR3 coding DNA: TGCGCCAGCAGCTTGGGTCTTCAGAACGAGCAGTACTTC.

The chain uses TRBV6-1 and TRBJ2-7; tentatively, D is TRBD1 (6 bases). V shed 2 bases and J shed 6 bases, with 14 bases lying between them. There are 14 residues in the CDR3. Germline-derived CDR1 and CDR2 are MNHNS and SASEGT. CDR3 in amino acids: CASSERGHSREQYF. CDR3 coding DNA: TGTGCCAGCAGTGAACGGGGACATAGCCGCGAGCAGTACTTC.

As regards this clonotype: This may be a read error, as it is one base from a much larger clone. V and J are TRBV29-1 and TRBJ2-1; D perhaps matches TRBD1 (6 bases). The CDR3 covers 13 residues. Germline CDR1 and CDR2: SQVTM and ANQGSEA. Here the CDR3 DNA reads TGCAGCGTTGTAATGGGACGAGGGGGTGAGCAGTGCTTC. This codes for CSVVMGRGGEQCF.

In its sample, this clonotype was seen many times. The CDR3 region has the DNA TGTGCCAGCAGCCCTGCAAATGTGAGAGAAGAGACCCAGTACTTC. This encodes CASSPANVREETQYF. This rearrangement joins TRBV6-6 to TRBJ2-5; D not resolved. CDR3 length: 15 residues. Germline-derived CDR1 and CDR2 are MNHNY and SVGAGI (reference sequence). Trimming took 6 bases from V and 3 from J, leaving 17 bases between them.

This clonotype was counted only a few times. The J gene is TRBJ2-7, the V gene TRBV13, with D maybe TRBD2 (6 bases). The CDR3 length is 13 residues. Germline assignment: CDR1 PRHDT and CDR2 FYEKMQ (reference sequence). V was cut by 3 bases and J by 5 bases, with 11 bases left in between. The CDR3 DNA reads TGTGCCAGCAGCTTCCCCGGGAGCAACGAGCAGTACTTC. This gives the protein CASSFPGSNEQYF.

The CDR3 DNA sequence: TGTGCCAGCAGCCAATTACAGGGGCTAGGGTATGGCTACACCTTC. Protein product: CASSQLQGLGYGYTF. This chain uses TRBV27 with TRBJ1-2; 7 positions match TRBD1. J was trimmed by 5 bases and V by 6 bases; bases with no gene match: 12. The germline V gene encodes CDR1 MNHEY and CDR2 SMNVEV (reference sequence). This CDR3 comprises 15 residues.

The chain has TRBV30 and TRBJ2-3, with 8 bases identical to TRBD2. Germline assignment: CDR1 GTSNPN and CDR2 SVGIG (reference sequence). V shed 4 bases and J 2 bases; nucleotides not matched to a gene: 5. The CDR3 has 14 amino acids. The CDR3 nucleotides are TGTGCCTGGAACGGGGGGGCCGACACAGATACGCAGTATTTT. Translating it yields CAWNGGADTDTQYF.

The CDR3 loop is CASSYVVTGELFF. CDR3 nucleotides: TGTGCCAGCAGCTACGTAGTAACCGGGGAGCTGTTTTTT. This chain connects TRBV7-3 to TRBJ2-2; D unresolved. The CDR3 runs 13 residues. CDR1 is SGHTA and CDR2 is FQGTGA in the germline V gene. V gave up 4 bases and J gave up 5 bases, with 8 bases separating them.

V is TRBV12-3 or TRBV12-4 and J is TRBJ2-1, with D possibly being TRBD2 (6 bases). V shed 3 bases and J shed 8 bases, with 17 bases lying between them. This CDR3 comprises 15 residues. CDR3 DNA sequence: TGTGCCAGCAGTTTGGAGGGTTCGGGGGACCATGAGCAGTTCTTC. It yields the protein CASSLEGSGDHEQFF.

This clonotype turned up a few times. The chain recombines TRBV28 with TRBJ2-7; a weak D match, TRBD2 (6 bases). This CDR3 region has 17 residues. Germline CDR1 MDHEN, CDR2 SYDVKM. Between the trimmed V and J ends, which lost 5 bases and 7 bases, there was a span of 27 bases. The DNA of the CDR3 is TGTGCCAGCAGTACGCACCCGGCGGGACCCGCTCCTTTTGAGCAGTACTTC. Residues: CASSTHPAGPAPFEQYF.

This clonotype showed up just a few times. A read error may produce the germline difference seen at one junction end. V and J are TRBV6-5 and TRBJ2-1, with D tentatively TRBD1 or TRBD2 (7 bases each). CDR1 MNHEY and CDR2 SVGAGI come from the germline V gene. This CDR3 spans 12 amino acids. The CDR3 loop is CAGQGGFNEQFF. DNA of the CDR3: TGTGCCGGCCAGGGGGGGTTCAATGAGCAGTTCTTT.

The chain couples TRBV29-1 to TRBJ2-1, with 7 bases lining up with TRBD1. The J segment lost 8 bases and the V segment lost 8 bases, leaving 12 bases of the junction unmatched. Germline V gene lookup returns CDR1 SQVTM and CDR2 ANQGSEA. This CDR3 spans 13 amino acids. The CDR3, as DNA: TGCAGCATCCGACAGGGTGTTTGGGATGAGCAGTTCTTC. This sequence encodes CSIRQGVWDEQFF.

V gene TRBV6-2 or TRBV6-3 combines with J gene TRBJ1-2; D remains ambiguous. Trimming pared 2 bases from V and 5 bases from J, leaving 15 bases between. CDR3 length: 15 amino acids. Germline CDR1 reads MNHEY; CDR2 reads SVGEGT. CDR3 protein: CASSYPPAGSYGYTF. The CDR3 region has the DNA TGTGCCAGCAGTTACCCTCCGGCGGGATCGTATGGCTACACCTTC.

This clonotype was recorded a few times. The CDR3 DNA follows: TGCAGTGCTACCGGGGGGAAAGGAGATACGCAGTATTTT. Amino acid sequence: CSATGGKGDTQYF. The V gene is TRBV20-1, the J gene TRBJ2-3; 7 bases are shared with TRBD2. The V and J ends lost 4 bases and 5 bases, in that order; junction bases with no gene match: 6. Germline lookup yields CDR1 DFQATT and CDR2 SNEGSKA (reference sequence). This CDR3 comprises 13 residues.

This sequence joins TRBV10-3 and TRBJ2-5; tentative D call: TRBD1 (6 bases). V was clipped by 10 bases and J by 5 bases, with 20 bases between them. Germline CDR1 ENHRY, CDR2 SYGVKD. The CDR3 has 14 amino acids. The CDR3 spells CATLSDSLVETQYF. The CDR3 coding sequence is TGTGCCACCTTGTCGGACAGTCTCGTCGAGACCCAGTACTTC.

This clonotype was found a few times. The chain couples TRBV5-5 to TRBJ1-5, with 8 bases fitting TRBD1. Germline V gene lookup returns CDR1 SGHKS and CDR2 YYEKEE (reference sequence). This CDR3 contains 17 residues. V was clipped by 0 bases and J by 2 bases; unmatched bases: 7. The CDR3 DNA follows: TGTGCCAGCAGCTTGGGGGGGACAGGTACAGGCAATCAGCCCCAGCATTTT. Protein sequence: CASSLGGTGTGNQPQHF.